This note documents a single T cell receptor beta chain sequence. The sample is drawn from a study of shared clonotypes between healthy human individuals. Deep-level settings were used for running the assay. Method: immunoSEQ multiplex PCR; TCRdb's copy keeps in-frame clones and lacks some. This table has roughly 500,000 clones, 79% appearing once. Germline V lookup: CDR1 LGHNT, CDR2 FRNRAP. V lost 6 bases, J lost 4 bases, and 3 bases stayed unmatched. This CDR3 is 13 amino acids long. This sequence was found in a woman in her forties in good health. Some clones in this sample may be carry-over from other donors' samples. This sequence joins TRBV12-5 and TRBJ1-5; TRBD1 matches at 7 bases. Sequencing used PBMCs. The CDR3 DNA reads TGTGCTAGTGGCACAGGGGCGAATCAGCCCCAGCATTTT. Translation gives CASGTGANQPQHF.